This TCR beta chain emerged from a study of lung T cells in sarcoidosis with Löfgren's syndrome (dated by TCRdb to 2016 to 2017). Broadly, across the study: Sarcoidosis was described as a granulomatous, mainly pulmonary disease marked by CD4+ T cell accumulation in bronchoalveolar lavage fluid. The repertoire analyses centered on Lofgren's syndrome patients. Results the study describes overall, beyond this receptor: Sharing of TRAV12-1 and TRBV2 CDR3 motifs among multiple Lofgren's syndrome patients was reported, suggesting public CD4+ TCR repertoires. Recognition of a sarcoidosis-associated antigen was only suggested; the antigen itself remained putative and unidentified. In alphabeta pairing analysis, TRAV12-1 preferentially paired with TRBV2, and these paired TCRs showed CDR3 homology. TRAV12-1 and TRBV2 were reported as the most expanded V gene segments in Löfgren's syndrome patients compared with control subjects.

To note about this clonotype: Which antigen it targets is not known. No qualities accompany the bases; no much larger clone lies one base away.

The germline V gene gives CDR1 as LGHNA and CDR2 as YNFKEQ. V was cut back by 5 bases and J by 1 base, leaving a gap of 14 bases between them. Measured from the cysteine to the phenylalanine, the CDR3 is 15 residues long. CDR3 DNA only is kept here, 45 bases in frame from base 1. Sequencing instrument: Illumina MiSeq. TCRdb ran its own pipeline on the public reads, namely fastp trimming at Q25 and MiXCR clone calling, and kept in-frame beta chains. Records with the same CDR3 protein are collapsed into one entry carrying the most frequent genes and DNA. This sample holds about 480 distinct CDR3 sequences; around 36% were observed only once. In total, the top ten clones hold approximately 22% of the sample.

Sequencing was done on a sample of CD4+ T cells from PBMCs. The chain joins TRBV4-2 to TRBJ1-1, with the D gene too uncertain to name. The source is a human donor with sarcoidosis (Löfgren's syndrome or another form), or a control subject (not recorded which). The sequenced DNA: TGTGCCAGCAGCTTAACTTGGATGGCGAACACTGAAGCTTTCTTT. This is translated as CASSLTWMANTEAFF.